These 22 T cell receptor beta chains share one sample of origin, sequenced in a study of shared clonotypes between healthy human individuals. Assay: immunoSEQ multiplex PCR; the TCRdb copy retains only in-frame clones and omits some. The repertoire consists of some 1 million clones, with approximately 72% occurring once and the leading ten covering approximately 1.5%. The specimen sequenced was memory CD4+ T cells sorted from blood. Subset defined: CD45RA-negative fraction. The receptors were gathered from a man between 18 and 35 years old in good health.

The V call is TRBV2, the J call TRBJ2-2; TRBD1 agrees at 7 bases. V was clipped by 4 bases and J by 4 bases; unmatched bases: 6. This CDR3 has 15 residues. Germline V CDR1 and CDR2: SNHLY, FYNNEI. The DNA for the CDR3 is TGTGCCAGCAGTGCCATACAGGGGTCCACCGGGGAGCTGTTTTTT. It encodes CASSAIQGSTGELFF.

This clone was picked up one time. The V call is TRBV7-6, the J call TRBJ2-3, with 10 nucleotides matching TRBD2. Germline CDR1 SGHVS, CDR2 FNYEAQ. CDR3 length: 13 residues. With V trimmed by 6 bases and J by 3 bases, 0 bases remained unmatched. In DNA form, the CDR3 reads TGTGCCAGCAGACTAGCGGGAACAGATACGCAGTATTTT. Translating gives CASRLAGTDTQYF.

This chain connects TRBV15 to TRBJ2-1; 9 bases match TRBD1. CDR3 length: 15 amino acids. CDR1 LNHNV and CDR2 YYDKDF come from the germline V gene (reference sequence). The V and J ends lost 5 bases and 9 bases, in that order; junction bases with no gene match: 11. The DNA for the CDR3 is TGTGCCACCAGCCAGGGGGGCACAGGGGGCGGTGAGCAGTTCTTC. Translation: CATSQGGTGGGEQFF. The full variable domain, with the rest looked up from reference TRBV15 and TRBJ2-1, is DAMVIQNPRYQVTQFGKPVTLSCSQTLNHNVMYWYQQKSSQAPKLLFHYYDKDFNNEADTPDNFQSRRPNTSFCFLDIRSPGLGDTAMYLCATSQGGTGGGEQFFGPGTRLTVL.

The rearrangement uses TRBV2 and TRBJ1-2; D might be TRBD1 (6 bases). The CDR3 sequence is 15 residues long. Trimming pared 4 bases from V and 4 bases from J, leaving 16 bases between. CDR1 SNHLY and CDR2 FYNNEI come from the germline V gene. CDR3 residues: CASSAQDRPVYGYTF. DNA for the CDR3: TGTGCCAGCAGTGCCCAAGACAGGCCGGTCTATGGCTACACCTTC.

This clone occurred once. The chain has TRBV9 and TRBJ2-5; D gene uncertain. This CDR3 has 14 amino acids. In germline, CDR1 is SGDLS, CDR2 YYNGEE. V lost 0 bases and J 0 bases, leaving 6 bases between the germline ends. The CDR3 is CASSVGLYQETQYF. The CDR3, as DNA: TGTGCCAGCAGCGTAGGGCTATACCAAGAGACCCAGTACTTC.

With respect to this clone: Other DNA sequences in this sample translate to the same CDR3. The CDR3 sequence is CAWSVGLEETQYF. DNA for the CDR3: TGTGCCTGGAGTGTAGGGTTAGAAGAGACCCAGTACTTC. The genes are TRBV30 and TRBJ2-5; D is ambiguous. CDR3 size: 13 residues. The germline V gene has CDR1 GTSNPN and CDR2 SVGIG (reference sequence). Trimming removed 0 bases from V and 3 bases from J, with 8 bases in between.

The table lists this clone with a few counts. The V and J genes are TRBV7-2 and TRBJ2-3, with 10 bases matching TRBD2. This CDR3 has 16 residues. Germline CDR1 SGHTA, CDR2 FQGNSA. V shed 2 bases and J 4 bases; nucleotides not matched to a gene: 6. The CDR3 coding sequence is TGTGCCAGCAGCTTATTCCTCCTAGCGGGGGCAGATACGCAGTATTTT. Residues: CASSLFLLAGADTQYF.

The V and J genes are TRBV10-2 and TRBJ1-5; D may be TRBD1 (5 bases). Germline V gene data show CDR1 as WSHSY and CDR2 as SAAADI. V lost 2 bases, J lost 2 bases, and 7 bases lay in between. The CDR3 length is 14 residues. CDR3: CASSEGQGNQPQHF. The CDR3 nucleotides read TGCGCCAGCAGTGAGGGACAAGGCAATCAGCCCCAGCATTTT.

The chain joins TRBV25-1 to TRBJ2-7, with D perhaps given as TRBD1 or TRBD2 (6 bases each). V lost 5 bases, J lost 2 bases, and 16 bases lay in between. Germline values: CDR1 MGHDK, CDR2 SYGVNS. The CDR3 length is 15 residues. The CDR3 DNA follows: TGTGCCAGCAGTAGGGGGGACCCCCCGACCTACGAGCAGTACTTC. It specifies CASSRGDPPTYEQYF.

This rearrangement joins TRBV2 to TRBJ2-1; 10 bases match TRBD2. CDR3 size: 14 residues. V lost 7 bases to trimming and J lost 9 bases; unmatched junction nucleotides: 9. From germline, CDR1 is SNHLY and CDR2 FYNNEI. CDR3 region: CASMASGGFFEQFF. CDR3 bases: TGTGCCAGCATGGCTAGCGGGGGTTTTTTTGAGCAGTTCTTC.

The J gene is TRBJ2-3, the V gene TRBV29-1, with TRBD1 as a possible D gene (5 bases). The length of the CDR3 is 14 residues. V lost 2 bases to trimming and J lost 3 bases, with 12 bases between them. Germline CDR1 SQVTM, CDR2 ANQGSEA. CDR3 sequence (DNA): TGCAGCGTTGAACAGGGCGGCATTACAGATACGCAGTATTTT. It translates to CSVEQGGITDTQYF.

This sequence joins TRBV6-6 and TRBJ1-2; D may be TRBD1 (6 bases). This CDR3 is 15 amino acids long. Germline V gene data show CDR1 as MNHNY and CDR2 as SVGAGI (reference sequence). The V gene lost 7 bases and the J gene lost 6 bases, with 21 bases spanning the gap. The DNA of the CDR3 is TGTGCCAGCACGATGACGCGGGGGCGCGAGGATGGCTACACCTTC. Translation: CASTMTRGREDGYTF.

The rearrangement links TRBV9 to TRBJ2-3; unclear D gene. The CDR3 is 11 amino acids. Trimming pared 8 bases from V and 0 bases from J, leaving 4 bases between. Germline assignment: CDR1 SGDLS and CDR2 YYNGEE. The CDR3 DNA reads TGTGCCAGTCCTAGCACAGATACGCAGTATTTT. It is translated as CASPSTDTQYF.

Points on this clone: The sample carries other DNA sequences with the same CDR3. The rearrangement uses TRBV18 and TRBJ2-1, with 8 bases that match TRBD1. This CDR3 is built from 14 residues. CDR1 is KGHSH and CDR2 is LQKENI in the germline V gene. V trimming: 3 bases; J trimming: 4 bases; junction bases outside the gene matches: 2. The CDR3 here is CASSPGQGYNEQFF. The CDR3 region has the DNA TGTGCCAGCTCACCCGGACAGGGATACAATGAGCAGTTCTTC.

The V and J genes are TRBV7-9 and TRBJ1-2; D ambiguous. The CDR3 loop spans 13 amino acids. The germline V gene has CDR1 SEHNR and CDR2 FQNEAQ (reference sequence). The V gene lost 1 base and the J gene lost 8 bases, with 11 bases spanning the gap. The CDR3 DNA reads as TGTGCCAGCAGCTTAGGCGAACTCGGGGGCTACACCTTC. It is translated as CASSLGELGGYTF. The variable domain in full, completed from reference TRBV7-9 and TRBJ1-2, reads DTGVSQNPRHKITKRGQNVTFRCDPISEHNRLYWYRQTLGQGPEFLTYFQNEAQLEKSRLLSDRFSAERPKGSFSTLEIQRTEQGDSAMYLCASSLGELGGYTFGSGTRLTVV.

This rearrangement joins TRBV2 to TRBJ1-5, with D possibly TRBD1 on 5 matching bases. Trimming removed 8 bases at V and 7 bases at J, with 15 bases between. This CDR3 region has 13 residues. The V gene's germline CDR1 is SNHLY and CDR2 FYNNEI. CDR3 coding DNA: TGTGCCAGCGCGCGGGGGGTAGTGCAGCCCCAGCATTTT. Amino acids: CASARGVVQPQHF.

V and J are TRBV11-3 and TRBJ2-1, with D possibly TRBD2 on 5 matching bases. There are 14 residues in the CDR3. V dropped 4 bases and J dropped 5 bases, with 12 bases sitting between them. In germline, CDR1 is SGHNT, CDR2 YENEEA. The CDR3, as DNA: TGTGCCAGCAGCTCAGGAGGCGGCGACAATGAGCAGTTCTTC. Its translation: CASSSGGGDNEQFF.

The chain uses TRBV6-1 and TRBJ1-4; possibly TRBD1 for D (5 bases). V lost 4 bases and J 0 bases, leaving 15 bases between the germline ends. The CDR3 consists of 17 residues. Germline CDR1 reads MNHNS; CDR2 reads SASEGT. Here the CDR3 DNA reads TGTGCCAGCAGTGGGGCAGGGAGGTCCCCAACTAATGAAAAACTGTTTTTT. Translating gives CASSGAGRSPTNEKLFF.

This clone was detected a few times. This may be a read error, as it is one base from a much larger clone. The sample carries other DNA sequences with the same CDR3. V usage is TRBV11-3 and J usage is TRBJ2-7, with 9 bases matching TRBD1. The V and J ends lost 4 bases and 1 base, in that order; junction bases with no gene match: 2. Germline CDR1 reads SGHNT; CDR2 reads YENEEA. The CDR3 contains 14 residues. CDR3 sequence (DNA): TGTGCCAGCAGCTCAGGGACAGGGTCCTACGAGCAGTACTTC. This sequence encodes CASSSGTGSYEQYF. Supplemented by reference TRBV11-3 and TRBJ2-7, the full variable domain reads EAGVVQSPRYKIIEKKQPVAFWCNPISGHNTLYWYLQNLGQGPELLIRYENEEAVDDSQLPKDRFSAERLKGVDSTLKIQPAELGDSAVYLCASSSGTGSYEQYFGPGTRLTVT.

This clone was detected ten times or more. The chain employs TRBV5-1 and TRBJ1-1; D gene uncertain. The V and J ends lost 0 bases and 4 bases respectively, with 10 bases between them. This CDR3 contains 14 residues. Germline-derived CDR1 and CDR2 are SGHRS and YFSETQ. CDR3 coding DNA: TGCGCCAGCAGCTTGGGGCAGCCCGGCACTGAAGCTTTCTTT. It specifies CASSLGQPGTEAFF. Together with reference TRBV5-1 and TRBJ1-1, the CDR3 gives the full variable domain: KAGVTQTPRYLIKTRGQQVTLSCSPISGHRSVSWYQQTPGQGLQFLFEYFSETQRNKGNFPGRFSGRQFSNSRSEMNVSTLELGDSALYLCASSLGQPGTEAFFGQGTRLTVV.

J is TRBJ2-3 and V is TRBV5-1; 9 positions match TRBD1. Germline V lookup: CDR1 SGHRS, CDR2 YFSETQ. Trimming cost V 2 bases and J 4 bases; bases outside gene matches: 8. The CDR3 length is 16 residues. The chain's CDR3 is CASSFLGQGGADTQYF. Written as DNA, the CDR3 is TGCGCCAGCAGCTTCCTGGGACAGGGTGGGGCAGATACGCAGTATTTT.

The V and J genes are TRBV19 and TRBJ1-2, with TRBD1 identical over 8 bases. With V trimmed by 10 bases and J by 4 bases, 5 bases remained unmatched. CDR1 is LNHDA, CDR2 SQIVND, per germline (reference sequence). CDR3 length: 12 residues. The CDR3 region has the DNA TGTGCCATCCGGGACAGGCCCTATGGCTACACCTTC. Amino acid sequence: CAIRDRPYGYTF.